The 2 T cell receptor beta chains below come from one sample, sequenced in a study of response to subunit inactivated influenza vaccine. One entry per CDR3 protein, called by TCRdb with MiXCR from the RT-PCR reads. The table lists hundreds of thousands of distinct CDR3 sequences, around 16% of them singletons. Sequencing used PBMCs from blood, obtained 12 days after vaccination. Receptors were obtained from a man aged 45-60 years who received an inactivated influenza vaccine.

This clonotype was observed a handful of times. This chain uses TRBV12-3 or TRBV12-4 with TRBJ2-1; 9 nucleotides match TRBD2. This CDR3 comprises 16 residues. Trimming cost V 6 bases and J 5 bases; bases outside gene matches: 11. The CDR3, as DNA: TGTGCCAGCAGCCCCTACTTTGCGGGGGGGCACAATGAGCAGTTCTTC. Protein: CASSPYFAGGHNEQFF.

This clonotype was seen a handful of times. The chain carries TRBV7-8 and TRBJ2-3, with 8 nucleotides matching TRBD1. V lost 5 bases to trimming and J lost 8 bases; unmatched junction nucleotides: 15. The CDR3 consists of 16 residues. Germline V gene sequence: CDR1 SGHVS, CDR2 FQNEAQ. Written as DNA, the CDR3 is TGTGCCAGCAGCGGGCGGACAGGGACGCCCAGGTCTACGCAGTATTTT. This translates into CASSGRTGTPRSTQYF.